The 21 T cell receptor beta chains given below trace back to one sample, sequenced in a study of T cell changes during pregnancy in multiple sclerosis (dated by TCRdb to between 2019 and 2020). Receptor amplification or capture employed the immunoSEQ multiplex PCR assay. This immuneACCESS table, as held by TCRdb, lists in-frame sequences with V and J called but not all clones. Of the missing ones, under half trace to an unresolved V gene in checked studies; the others have no known cause. The sample table lists around 80,000 clones, about 91% of them with a count of one. The ten largest clones represent 2.5% to 3% of the sample. The input for sequencing was peripheral blood, taken before pregnancy. All receptors derive from a female donor with multiple sclerosis, enrolled in a pregnancy study.

The chain uses TRBV6-4 and TRBJ2-1, with 10 nucleotides matching TRBD2. This CDR3 comprises 14 residues. Trimming took 3 bases from V and 9 from J; bases not matched to a gene: 5. Germline-derived CDR1 and CDR2 are MRHNA and SNTAGT. CDR3 in DNA: TGTGCCAGCAGTGAGGCTAGCGGGAGCGGTGAGCAGTTCTTC. Its protein is CASSEASGSGEQFF.

The chain combines TRBV6-5 with TRBJ1-4; D call uncertain. Germline CDR1 is MNHEY and CDR2 is SVGAGI. V lost 6 bases to trimming and J lost 0 bases, with 8 bases between them. The CDR3 length is 14 residues. CDR3 sequence reads: CASRRDATNEKLFF. CDR3 DNA: TGTGCCAGCAGGAGAGATGCAACTAATGAAAAACTGTTTTTT.

This chain links TRBV5-8 with TRBJ2-3; 8 positions agree with TRBD2. This CDR3 comprises 13 residues. Germline trimming cut 3 bases from V and 6 bases from J; bases unmatched to any gene: 3. Germline V CDR1 and CDR2: SGHTS, YDEGEE. This chain's CDR3 is CASSSAGVDTQYF. CDR3 coding DNA: TGTGCCAGCAGCTCAGCGGGAGTGGATACGCAGTATTTT.

The chain employs TRBV6-5 and TRBJ2-3; TRBD2 aligns across 7 bases. Germline V lookup: CDR1 MNHEY, CDR2 SVGAGI. The V segment lost 7 bases and the J segment 2 bases; nucleotides outside the gene matches: 9. The CDR3 is made up of 15 amino acids. CDR3 sequence: CASKAGGRSTDTQYF. CDR3 DNA: TGTGCCAGCAAGGCGGGCGGGAGATCCACAGATACGCAGTATTTT.

This clone was detected only once. The chain has TRBV5-1 and TRBJ1-1; 7 bases fit TRBD1. The CDR3 runs to 15 residues. Germline V gives CDR1 SGHRS, CDR2 YFSETQ. The trim removed 0 bases at V and 0 bases at J, leaving 2 bases unmatched. Here the CDR3 DNA reads TGCGCCAGCAGCTTGGGACAGGGAATGAACACTGAAGCTTTCTTT. Encoded protein: CASSLGQGMNTEAFF.

The rearrangement links TRBV10-3 to TRBJ1-2; 9 nucleotides line up with TRBD1. This CDR3 region has 13 residues. Germline V CDR1 and CDR2: ENHRY, SYGVKD. The ends lost 2 bases at V and 8 bases at J; junction bases unmatched: 3. The DNA of the CDR3 is TGTGCCATCAGTGAGACCACAGGGGGCGGCTACACCTTC. Encoded protein: CAISETTGGGYTF.

This sequence joins TRBV5-1 and TRBJ2-7; 9 nucleotides agree with TRBD1. V trimming: 0 bases; J trimming: 9 bases; junction bases outside the gene matches: 10. CDR1 and CDR2 (germline): SGHRS, YFSETQ. The CDR3 length is 15 residues. Here the CDR3 reads CASSLGPGQGQGQYF. CDR3 DNA: TGCGCCAGCAGCTTGGGCCCGGGACAGGGTCAGGGGCAGTACTTC.

The chain combines TRBV30 with TRBJ1-2, with TRBD1 identical over 11 bases. Germline V CDR1 and CDR2: GTSNPN, SVGIG (reference sequence). There are 17 residues in the CDR3. V trimming: 3 bases; J trimming: 4 bases; junction bases outside the gene matches: 13. DNA of the CDR3: TGTGCCTGGAGCTGGTCAGGGACAGGGGGATCCCCCTATGGCTACACCTTC. Its translation: CAWSWSGTGGSPYGYTF.

This clone occurred once. V and J are TRBV6-5 and TRBJ1-2; 7 positions match TRBD1. The CDR3 loop spans 13 amino acids. The V gene end was trimmed by 6 bases and the J gene end by 3 bases; junction bases not matched to a gene: 4. Germline CDR1 reads MNHEY; CDR2 reads SVGAGI. This CDR3 is CASSPGQDYGYTF. CDR3 coding DNA: TGTGCCAGCAGCCCAGGACAGGACTATGGCTACACCTTC.

This clone was seen a single time. The chain has TRBV29-1 and TRBJ2-7, with 7 bases aligning to TRBD2. Germline CDR1 reads SQVTM; CDR2 reads ANQGSEA. V lost 4 bases, J lost 7 bases, and 4 bases stayed unmatched. The CDR3 spans 11 residues. CDR3 sequence reads: CSVGGSGEQYF. CDR3 coding DNA: TGCAGCGTTGGCGGGAGTGGAGAGCAGTACTTC.

The V call is TRBV18, the J call TRBJ1-5, with 8 bases lining up with TRBD1. The CDR3 is 14 amino acids. Germline trimming cut 3 bases from V and 6 bases from J; bases unmatched to any gene: 4. CDR1 is KGHSH, CDR2 LQKENI, per germline. Written as DNA, the CDR3 is TGTGCCAGCTCACCCCAGGGGGCGGCTCAGCCCCAGCATTTT. Protein product: CASSPQGAAQPQHF. The complete variable domain, with remaining parts taken from reference TRBV18 and TRBJ1-5, reads NAGVMQNPRHLVRRRGQEARLRCSPMKGHSHVYWYRQLPEEGLKFMVYLQKENIIDESGMPKERFSAEFPKEGPSILRIQQVVRGDSAAYFCASSPQGAAQPQHFGDGTRLSIL.

The chain employs TRBV5-1 and TRBJ1-1; possible D gene TRBD1, 5 bases. The CDR3 length is 15 residues. Germline lookup yields CDR1 SGHRS and CDR2 YFSETQ. V was pared by 4 bases and J by 1 base, with 14 bases between. The DNA of the CDR3 is TGCGCCAGCAGCGCCTCACAGGTCCGGAACACTGAAGCTTTCTTT. It yields the protein CASSASQVRNTEAFF.

The chain combines TRBV5-8 with TRBJ1-5; no clear D. V lost 4 bases, J lost 6 bases, and 11 bases lay in between. Germline assignment: CDR1 SGHTS and CDR2 YDEGEE. CDR3 size: 13 residues. CDR3 DNA: TGTGCCAGCAGCCAACTTGCTGGTCAGCCCCAGCATTTT. Its translation: CASSQLAGQPQHF.

V and J are TRBV9 and TRBJ2-2, with 9 positions matching TRBD2. Germline values: CDR1 SGDLS, CDR2 YYNGEE. The CDR3 has 16 residues. The V gene end was trimmed by 4 bases and the J gene end by 2 bases; junction bases not matched to a gene: 6. The CDR3 protein is CASSTSSGINTGELFF. DNA for the CDR3: TGTGCCAGCAGCACCTCTAGCGGGATTAACACCGGGGAGCTGTTTTTT.

The genes are TRBV11-2 and TRBJ2-5; TRBD2 is a possible D gene (6 bases). Looked up from germline, CDR1 is SGHAT and CDR2 is FQNNGV. The V end lost 5 bases, the J end lost 2 bases, and 9 bases lay between the germline ends. The CDR3 totals 13 residues. In DNA form, the CDR3 reads TGTGCCAGCAGCCGGGGACTTCAAGAGACCCAGTACTTC. It translates to CASSRGLQETQYF.

The genes are TRBV6-5 and TRBJ2-1; D is possibly TRBD1 (6 bases). Germline V gene lookup returns CDR1 MNHEY and CDR2 SVGAGI. The CDR3 runs 12 residues. Trimming removed 5 bases at V and 14 bases at J, with 16 bases between. Written as DNA, the CDR3 is TGTGCCAGCAGTAACAGGGCCCTCGTCGAGTTCTTC. Protein: CASSNRALVEFF.

The chain has TRBV6-4 and TRBJ2-1; 9 bases line up with TRBD2. J gave up 8 bases and V 4 bases, and 9 bases lay outside the gene matches. Germline CDR1 MRHNA, CDR2 SNTAGT. There are 15 residues in the CDR3. The CDR3 reads CASSVGTSSSDEQFF. CDR3 coding DNA: TGTGCCAGCAGTGTAGGGACTAGCAGCTCCGATGAGCAGTTCTTC.

V and J are TRBV19 and TRBJ2-7, with TRBD2 identical over 14 bases. V lost 8 bases to trimming and J lost 4 bases; unmatched junction nucleotides: 1. Germline V lookup: CDR1 LNHDA, CDR2 SQIVND (reference sequence). The CDR3 has 13 amino acids. In DNA, the CDR3 is TGTGCCAGTCGACTAGCGGGAGGGTACGAGCAGTACTTC. It codes for CASRLAGGYEQYF.

V is TRBV27 and J is TRBJ1-3, with D perhaps TRBD1 (5 bases). The germline V gene encodes CDR1 MNHEY and CDR2 SMNVEV (reference sequence). This CDR3 is 14 amino acids long. The germline V and J ends were trimmed by 3 bases and 4 bases, with 10 bases remaining between them. The CDR3 DNA sequence: TGTGCCAGCAGTTTCGGGGGGTCCGGAAACACCATATATTTT. Amino acids: CASSFGGSGNTIYF.

This clone was seen once. This chain connects TRBV2 to TRBJ2-1; possible D gene TRBD1, 5 bases. The CDR3 has 11 amino acids. The germline CDR1 and CDR2 sequences are SNHLY and FYNNEI. The V end lost 7 bases, the J end lost 10 bases, and 11 bases lay between the germline ends. The CDR3 DNA is TGTGCCAGCACCAGGGCGTGGGAGCAGTTCTTC. This sequence encodes CASTRAWEQFF. Using reference TRBV2 and TRBJ2-1 for the parts outside the CDR3, the full variable domain is EPEVTQTPSHQVTQMGQEVILRCVPISNHLYFYWYRQILGQKVEFLVSFYNNEISEKSEIFDDQFSVERPDGSNFTLKIRSTKLEDSAMYFCASTRAWEQFFGPGTRLTVL.

J is TRBJ2-5 and V is TRBV5-4; 8 bases are shared with TRBD2. The CDR3 runs 14 residues. Germline V gene lookup returns CDR1 SGHNT and CDR2 YYREEE (reference sequence). With V trimmed by 4 bases and J by 5 bases, 7 bases remained unmatched. CDR3 in amino acids: CASSTGLAQETQYF. The CDR3 bases are TGTGCCAGCAGCACAGGACTAGCTCAGGAGACCCAGTACTTC.